These 27 T cell receptor beta chains originate from one sample sequenced in a study of cytomegalovirus exposure and HLA in healthy donors. Generated by immunoSEQ multiplex PCR, the TCRdb table keeps only in-frame clones and is missing some. The table includes just over 20,000 clones, approximately 96% detected once. Material for sequencing was PBMCs. These receptors were taken from a man between 25 and 39 years old in good health and CMV-seropositive.

V is TRBV5-1 and J is TRBJ2-1; 7 bases fit TRBD2. This CDR3 comprises 12 residues. Germline V gene data show CDR1 as SGHRS and CDR2 as YFSETQ. V shed 5 bases and J 10 bases; nucleotides not matched to a gene: 6. CDR3 bases: TGCGCCAGCAGTGGACTAGATTTGGAGCAGTTCTTC. Its translation is CASSGLDLEQFF.

A single count supports this clone. The rearrangement joins TRBV29-1 to TRBJ1-1; 7 bases map to TRBD1. J was trimmed by 4 bases and V by 8 bases; bases with no gene match: 7. The CDR3 runs 12 residues. Germline CDR1 reads SQVTM; CDR2 reads ANQGSEA. The CDR3 DNA sequence: TGCAGCTTCTCTGGACAGGCCACTGAAGCTTTCTTT. Its translation is CSFSGQATEAFF.

The rearrangement joins TRBV5-1 to TRBJ2-3, with 8 bases identical to TRBD2. The ends lost 4 bases at V and 5 bases at J; junction bases unmatched: 18. The germline V gene has CDR1 SGHRS and CDR2 YFSETQ. This CDR3 spans 18 amino acids. CDR3 bases: TGCGCCAGCAGCCCCTCCAAATCCGCGGCGGGGGGCGGAGATACGCAGTATTTT. Translating it yields CASSPSKSAAGGGDTQYF.

J is TRBJ2-7 and V is TRBV5-1; the match to TRBD1 covers 8 bases. The CDR3 runs to 13 residues. Germline V gene data show CDR1 as SGHRS and CDR2 as YFSETQ. Germline trimming cut 7 bases from V and 7 bases from J; bases unmatched to any gene: 10. CDR3 in amino acids: CASGMQGAREQYF. The CDR3, as DNA: TGCGCCAGCGGTATGCAGGGGGCTAGAGAGCAGTACTTC.

J is TRBJ2-4 and V is TRBV5-4; 14 nucleotides line up with TRBD2. The CDR3 has 19 amino acids. The J segment lost 0 bases and the V segment lost 4 bases, leaving 9 bases of the junction unmatched. CDR1 is SGHNT, CDR2 YYREEE, per germline (reference sequence). Here the CDR3 DNA reads TGTGCCAGCAGCCTAGGGACTAGCGGGAGAACCCTAGCCAAAAACATTCAGTACTTC. Translation gives CASSLGTSGRTLAKNIQYF.

V usage is TRBV11-2 and J usage is TRBJ2-7, with D possibly matching TRBD1 (6 bases). Trimming shortened V by 5 bases and J by 4 bases, and 12 bases separated the two germline ends. The CDR3 loop spans 13 amino acids. The germline V gene has CDR1 SGHAT and CDR2 FQNNGV. In nucleotides, the CDR3 is TGTGCCAGCAGCCCCGGGACAACTTACGAGCAGTACTTC. Residues: CASSPGTTYEQYF.

The rearrangement uses TRBV25-1 and TRBJ2-7; D remains ambiguous. V lost 0 bases and J 4 bases, leaving 10 bases between the germline ends. Germline values: CDR1 MGHDK, CDR2 SYGVNS. CDR3 length: 14 amino acids. The CDR3 nucleotides are TGTGCCAGCAGTGAATATACTACTCCTTACGAGCAGTACTTC. It encodes CASSEYTTPYEQYF.

The chain recombines TRBV27 with TRBJ2-7, with 8 bases fitting TRBD1. Germline V gene data show CDR1 as MNHEY and CDR2 as SMNVEV (reference sequence). Trimming at V came to 3 bases and at J to 3 bases, leaving 10 bases not matched to a gene. CDR3 size: 16 residues. The CDR3 sequence: CASSFRGQGVSYEQYF. The CDR3 region has the DNA TGTGCCAGCAGTTTCCGCGGACAGGGTGTTAGCTACGAGCAGTACTTC.

This chain uses TRBV6-1 with TRBJ2-7, with TRBD2 identical over 8 bases. The V segment lost 4 bases and the J segment 2 bases; nucleotides outside the gene matches: 7. The CDR3 loop spans 15 amino acids. CDR1 MNHNS and CDR2 SASEGT come from the germline V gene. This CDR3 reads CASSVGSGRTYEQYF. DNA of the CDR3: TGTGCCAGCAGTGTTGGCAGCGGGAGAACCTACGAGCAGTACTTC.

The chain carries TRBV5-6 and TRBJ2-7, with no clear D. The V gene lost 3 bases and the J gene lost 0 bases, with 13 bases spanning the gap. Germline assignment: CDR1 SGHDT and CDR2 YYEEEE. CDR3 length: 15 amino acids. The CDR3 spells CASSSPGRYSYEQYF. The CDR3 nucleotides are TGTGCCAGCAGCTCCCCGGGTCGATACTCCTACGAGCAGTACTTC.

The chain recombines TRBV7-9 with TRBJ2-7; 8 nucleotides line up with TRBD1. CDR3 length: 14 residues. Trimming at V came to 3 bases and at J to 5 bases, leaving 6 bases not matched to a gene. Per the germline V gene, CDR1 is SEHNR and CDR2 is FQNEAQ (reference sequence). CDR3 sequence: CASSLDRVKNEQYF. The CDR3 DNA reads as TGTGCCAGCAGCTTGGACAGGGTCAAAAACGAGCAGTACTTC.

The chain is built from TRBV2 and TRBJ1-2; D might be TRBD1 (5 bases). Germline V CDR1 and CDR2: SNHLY, FYNNEI. This CDR3 comprises 15 residues. V was trimmed by 6 bases and J by 0 bases, leaving 14 bases between them. This CDR3 reads CASRTQQGPNYGYTF. The CDR3 DNA follows: TGTGCCAGCAGAACCCAGCAGGGCCCTAACTATGGCTACACCTTC.

J is TRBJ1-3 and V is TRBV7-9, with D possibly being TRBD1 (5 bases). Germline V gene sequence: CDR1 SEHNR, CDR2 FQNEAQ (reference sequence). Trimming removed 1 base at V and 4 bases at J, with 8 bases between. The CDR3 is 14 amino acids. The chain's CDR3 is CASSLGPGGNTIYF. In DNA form, the CDR3 reads TGTGCCAGCAGCTTAGGTCCAGGGGGAAACACCATATATTTT.

The chain employs TRBV27 and TRBJ2-7; TRBD2 matches 12 bases. The CDR3 is made up of 16 amino acids. Germline V gene lookup returns CDR1 MNHEY and CDR2 SMNVEV (reference sequence). After removal of 5 bases from V and 0 bases from J, the junction contained 5 bases not matched to a gene. CDR3 in amino acids: CASSTWTSGNSYEQYF. The CDR3, as DNA: TGTGCCAGCAGTACGTGGACTAGCGGGAACTCCTACGAGCAGTACTTC.

The chain joins TRBV5-1 to TRBJ1-4; D possibly corresponds to TRBD1 (5 bases). Trimming pared 3 bases from V and 0 bases from J, leaving 15 bases between. The CDR3 spans 17 residues. Germline loops: CDR1 SGHRS, CDR2 YFSETQ. CDR3 sequence (DNA): TGCGCCAGCAGCTCGCGGGGGGTAGTTGCAACTAATGAAAAACTGTTTTTT. This translates into CASSSRGVVATNEKLFF.

This sequence joins TRBV18 and TRBJ2-5; 7 bases fit TRBD1. There are 13 residues in the CDR3. Trimming took 4 bases from V and 4 from J; bases not matched to a gene: 3. From germline, CDR1 is KGHSH and CDR2 LQKENI. The CDR3 sequence is CASSQRDRETQYF. In DNA, the CDR3 is TGTGCCAGCTCACAAAGGGACAGAGAGACCCAGTACTTC.

The V and J genes are TRBV7-2 and TRBJ1-2, with a possible D match to TRBD1 (5 bases). The germline V gene encodes CDR1 SGHTA and CDR2 FQGNSA. V was trimmed by 0 bases and J by 5 bases, leaving 19 bases between them. The CDR3 consists of 17 residues. CDR3 nucleotide sequence: TGTGCCAGCAGCTTAGCGGGCCCTCCTTGGGGGGTATATGGCTACACCTTC. Translating it yields CASSLAGPPWGVYGYTF.

The V gene is TRBV6-1, the J gene TRBJ1-2, with D possibly matching TRBD1 (6 bases). V shed 1 base and J shed 5 bases, with 14 bases lying between them. CDR1 is MNHNS, CDR2 SASEGT, per germline. The CDR3 length is 15 residues. As DNA, the CDR3 is TGTGCCAGCAGTGAAGGAAGGGGGTTGGGGTATGGCTACACCTTC. As protein: CASSEGRGLGYGYTF.

The chain recombines TRBV28 with TRBJ2-7, with TRBD1 identical over 7 bases. J lost 3 bases, V lost 8 bases, and 16 bases had no gene match. The CDR3 length is 16 residues. Germline lookup yields CDR1 MDHEN and CDR2 SYDVKM. The CDR3 loop reads CASRPGTAQPRYEQYF. The DNA for the CDR3 is TGTGCCAGCCGGCCCGGGACAGCCCAACCCCGCTACGAGCAGTACTTC.

In this sample, this clone turned up once. The CDR3 sequence is CASSLGPGAGGLPYNEQFF. CDR3 DNA sequence: TGTGCCAGCAGCTTAGGCCCAGGGGCGGGAGGCCTCCCATACAATGAGCAGTTCTTC. This chain joins TRBV7-9 and TRBJ2-1; 8 bases fit TRBD2. The V gene's germline CDR1 is SEHNR and CDR2 FQNEAQ (reference sequence). With V trimmed by 1 base and J by 4 bases, 15 bases remained unmatched. The CDR3 is made up of 19 amino acids.

This rearrangement joins TRBV5-6 to TRBJ2-1, with a weak D call TRBD2 (6 bases). The CDR3 runs 16 residues. Germline V gene sequence: CDR1 SGHDT, CDR2 YYEEEE. The ends were cut back, 0 bases at V and 6 bases at J, with 16 bases in the middle. CDR3 amino acids: CASSLVGKGTSNEQFF. Here the CDR3 DNA reads TGTGCCAGCAGCTTGGTGGGGAAAGGGACTTCCAATGAGCAGTTCTTC.

This chain's CDR3 is CASSRPPGNEKLFF. For the CDR3, the DNA is TGTGCCAGCAGCCGCCCCCCGGGTAATGAAAAACTGTTTTTT. The chain recombines TRBV7-2 with TRBJ1-4; D ambiguous. The CDR3 loop spans 14 amino acids. The V end lost 5 bases, the J end lost 4 bases, and 11 bases lay between the germline ends. The germline V gene encodes CDR1 SGHTA and CDR2 FQGNSA.

The chain joins TRBV4-1 to TRBJ2-7, with 9 bases aligning to TRBD2. This CDR3 is built from 15 residues. From germline, CDR1 is MGHRA and CDR2 YSYEKL. With 0 bases clipped from V and 6 bases from J, the junction kept 6 bases outside the gene matches. The DNA of the CDR3 is TGCGCCAGCAGCCAAGAGGTAGCGGGAGCGGTCGAGCAGTACTTC. It translates to CASSQEVAGAVEQYF.

V usage is TRBV30 and J usage is TRBJ1-5, with D unclear. This CDR3 has 13 amino acids. Trimming shortened V by 2 bases and J by 6 bases, and 11 bases separated the two germline ends. Germline CDR1 GTSNPN, CDR2 SVGIG (reference sequence). The CDR3 loop reads CAWSREGGQPQHF. DNA for the CDR3: TGTGCCTGGAGTAGAGAGGGTGGTCAGCCCCAGCATTTT.

This clone has just a few counts. The V and J genes are TRBV5-1 and TRBJ2-5; D gene ambiguous. The CDR3 has 11 amino acids. Per germline, CDR1 SGHRS and CDR2 YFSETQ. V gave up 3 bases and J gave up 5 bases, with 5 bases separating them. CDR3 coding DNA: TGCGCCAGCAGCTCCGTGGAGACCCAGTACTTC. This codes for CASSSVETQYF.

Comment on this clone: One junction end disagrees with the germline gene, perhaps due to a read error. In DNA form, the CDR3 reads TGCCTGTACGGGCCTAGCAGCTACAATGAGCAGTTCTTC. Protein product: CLYGPSSYNEQFF. The rearrangement uses TRBV27 and TRBJ2-1, with D tentatively TRBD2 (5 bases). Germline V CDR1 and CDR2: MNHEY, SMNVEV (reference sequence). There are 13 residues in the CDR3.

This chain uses TRBV19 with TRBJ2-1; no clear D. V lost 7 bases, J lost 7 bases, and 8 bases lay in between. The CDR3 covers 11 residues. CDR1 and CDR2 from the germline V gene are LNHDA and SQIVND (reference sequence). Here the CDR3 reads CASNRDNEQFF. The CDR3 coding sequence is TGTGCCAGTAACAGAGATAATGAGCAGTTCTTC.